The 32 T cell receptor beta chains below come from one sample, sequenced in a study of blood T cell repertoires in COVID-19. Sequencing was performed with immunoSEQ multiplex PCR; in TCRdb, only in-frame clones are kept and a portion is missing. In the table there are about 320,000 clones, about 85% of which are singletons. The sample consisted of PBMCs or T cells enriched from blood (not recorded which). The source is a woman in her thirties who had been exposed to COVID-19.

This clone has a handful of counts. The CDR3, as DNA: TGTGCCAGCGCCATAATAGCGGGGAAACAAGAGACCCAGTACTTC. Its translation is CASAIIAGKQETQYF. The chain is built from TRBV6-5 and TRBJ2-5; 8 bases line up with TRBD2. The length of the CDR3 is 15 residues. Trimming at V came to 8 bases and at J to 2 bases, leaving 10 bases not matched to a gene. Per the germline V gene, CDR1 is MNHEY and CDR2 is SVGAGI.

The chain is built from TRBV11-2 and TRBJ2-1, with D tentatively TRBD1 (5 bases). Germline-derived CDR1 and CDR2 are SGHAT and FQNNGV. This CDR3 contains 17 residues. Trimming pared 2 bases from V and 0 bases from J, leaving 14 bases between. The CDR3 nucleotides read TGTGCCAGCAGCTTAACCAGGACAAGTAGCTCCTACAATGAGCAGTTCTTC. Amino acids: CASSLTRTSSSYNEQFF.

This chain uses TRBV13 with TRBJ2-7, with 9 bases that match TRBD1. The CDR3 consists of 14 residues. V shed 5 bases, J shed 3 bases, and the junction held 5 bases outside the gene matches. CDR1 is PRHDT and CDR2 is FYEKMQ in the germline V gene (reference sequence). The CDR3 region is CASSRTGAIYEQYF. CDR3 bases: TGTGCCAGCAGCCGGACAGGGGCCATCTACGAGCAGTACTTC.

This chain joins TRBV5-4 and TRBJ2-7; possible D gene TRBD2, 5 bases. The CDR3 covers 15 residues. Germline CDR1 and CDR2: SGHNT and YYREEE (reference sequence). Trimming pared 4 bases from V and 2 bases from J, leaving 16 bases between. The CDR3, as DNA: TGTGCCAGCAGCCGTATCGCGGGCACGGCCTACGAGCAGTACTTC. Protein sequence: CASSRIAGTAYEQYF.

This chain connects TRBV7-2 to TRBJ2-1; 12 positions match TRBD2. Trimming at V came to 5 bases and at J to 4 bases, leaving 6 bases not matched to a gene. This CDR3 comprises 16 residues. Germline CDR1 reads SGHTA; CDR2 reads FQGNSA. The CDR3 nucleotides read TGTGCCAGCAGCCCGTGGACTAGCGGGGCTTACAATGAGCAGTTCTTC. It specifies CASSPWTSGAYNEQFF.

The chain carries TRBV6-6 and TRBJ1-2; the match to TRBD1 covers 9 bases. After removal of 10 bases from V and 6 bases from J, the junction contained 3 bases not matched to a gene. The CDR3 spans 11 residues. Per the germline V gene, CDR1 is MNHNY and CDR2 is SVGAGI (reference sequence). Here the CDR3 reads CATRDRDGYTF. CDR3 nucleotide sequence: TGTGCCACCCGGGACAGGGATGGCTACACCTTC.

The J gene is TRBJ2-1, the V gene TRBV6-6, with 12 bases matching TRBD2. Germline V lookup: CDR1 MNHNY, CDR2 SVGAGI (reference sequence). J gave up 2 bases and V 5 bases, and 7 bases lay outside the gene matches. CDR3 length equals 17 residues. As DNA, the CDR3 is TGTGCCAGCAGTCATACTACTAGCGGGAGGACCTACAATGAGCAGTTCTTC. It specifies CASSHTTSGRTYNEQFF.

In this sample, this clone turned up a few times. V gene TRBV15 combines with J gene TRBJ2-3; 8 bases align to TRBD2. The CDR3 extends over 16 amino acids. Trimming removed 3 bases from V and 5 bases from J; junction bases left unmatched: 10. CDR1 is LNHNV and CDR2 is YYDKDF in the germline V gene (reference sequence). CDR3 residues: CATSRGPSGSQDTQYF. In nucleotides, the CDR3 is TGTGCCACCAGCAGGGGACCTAGCGGGTCGCAAGATACGCAGTATTTT.

DNA of the CDR3: TGTGCCAGCACTCGTTTCACTGAAGCTTTCTTT. As protein: CASTRFTEAFF. The gene calls are TRBV7-9 and TRBJ1-1; D is ambiguous. Germline CDR1 SEHNR, CDR2 FQNEAQ (reference sequence). Between the trimmed V and J ends, which lost 7 bases and 4 bases, there was a span of 7 bases. There are 11 residues in the CDR3.

J is TRBJ2-2 and V is TRBV18; 7 nucleotides match TRBD1. CDR3 length: 15 amino acids. The trim removed 2 bases at V and 5 bases at J, leaving 5 bases unmatched. Germline-derived CDR1 and CDR2 are KGHSH and LQKENI. The CDR3 protein is CASSPSEGATGELFF. The CDR3 DNA sequence: TGTGCCAGCTCACCATCTGAGGGGGCGACCGGGGAGCTGTTTTTT.

As regards this clone: Mismatch with germline at one junction end may stem from a read error. This chain links TRBV12-3 or TRBV12-4 with TRBJ1-2; 7 bases are a match to TRBD1. The CDR3 is 13 residues long. CDR3 nucleotides: TGTGCCAGCAGGTTAGGGACAGCTTATGGCTACACCTTC. Protein product: CASRLGTAYGYTF.

V gene TRBV28 combines with J gene TRBJ2-5, with D maybe TRBD1 (6 bases). The V and J ends lost 7 bases and 0 bases respectively, with 12 bases between them. CDR3 size: 14 residues. The germline CDR1 and CDR2 sequences are MDHEN and SYDVKM. The CDR3: CASNWQGYQETQYF. The CDR3 DNA follows: TGTGCCAGCAATTGGCAGGGGTACCAAGAGACCCAGTACTTC.

The chain uses TRBV7-2 and TRBJ1-4; 8 bases map to TRBD1. Looked up from germline, CDR1 is SGHTA and CDR2 is FQGNSA. CDR3 length: 15 amino acids. The J segment lost 5 bases and the V segment lost 8 bases, leaving 10 bases of the junction unmatched. For the CDR3, the DNA is TGTGCCAGCCTACCCGTGACAGGGGCAAATGAAAAACTGTTTTTT. It codes for CASLPVTGANEKLFF.

The genes are TRBV2 and TRBJ2-1, with D perhaps matching TRBD2 (5 bases). The V end was cut by 7 bases, the J end by 4 bases, with 32 bases between. Germline loops: CDR1 SNHLY, CDR2 FYNNEI. The CDR3 is 20 residues long. The CDR3 nucleotides read TGTGCCAGCATGGGTGGTGGGAGAAGCGAGATGAATTACCTATACAATGAGCAGTTCTTC. It encodes CASMGGGRSEMNYLYNEQFF.

A single count supports this clone. The chain links TRBV28 to TRBJ1-2; D perhaps matches TRBD1 (6 bases). Trimming took 7 bases from V and 2 from J, leaving 17 bases between them. From germline, CDR1 is MDHEN and CDR2 SYDVKM. The CDR3 contains 15 residues. The CDR3 nucleotides read TGTGCCAGCAACTCCCCACGTGGGGGCAACTATGGCTACACCTTC. As protein: CASNSPRGGNYGYTF.

V usage is TRBV3-1 (or the pseudogene TRBV3-2) and J usage is TRBJ2-3, with 12 bases matching TRBD1. Germline CDR1 and CDR2: LGHDT and YNNKEL (reference sequence). The CDR3 runs to 15 residues. The trim removed 4 bases at V and 4 bases at J, leaving 3 bases unmatched. The CDR3 sequence: CASSRGTGGADTQYF. The CDR3 DNA follows: TGTGCCAGCAGCCGAGGGACAGGGGGCGCAGATACGCAGTATTTT.

V is TRBV24-1 and J is TRBJ1-2; TRBD1 matches 7 bases. The CDR3 is 15 residues long. The V segment lost 4 bases and the J segment 3 bases; nucleotides outside the gene matches: 7. Germline CDR1 and CDR2: KGHDR and SFDVKD. CDR3 sequence reads: CATSDRDRDDYGYTF. DNA of the CDR3: TGTGCCACCAGTGACCGAGACAGGGACGACTATGGCTACACCTTC.

This chain connects TRBV6-1 to TRBJ1-3, with D unclear. The CDR3 is 16 amino acids. Between the trimmed V and J ends, which lost 2 bases and 0 bases, there was a span of 11 bases. Germline CDR1 is MNHNS and CDR2 is SASEGT. CDR3 residues: CASSENSRGSGNTIYF. In nucleotides, the CDR3 is TGTGCCAGCAGTGAAAACTCCCGGGGCTCTGGAAACACCATATATTTT.

V is TRBV18 and J is TRBJ1-5, with a weak D call TRBD1 (5 bases). Trimming took off 4 bases at V and 7 bases at J, with 14 bases between the two ends. The CDR3 contains 14 residues. Germline values: CDR1 KGHSH, CDR2 LQKENI. The CDR3 DNA reads as TGTGCCAGCTCACAAAAATCGACAGCGCAGCCCCAGCATTTT. It encodes CASSQKSTAQPQHF.

V usage is TRBV4-2 and J usage is TRBJ1-1, with TRBD1 matching over 8 bases. The CDR3 totals 17 residues. Unmatched junction bases numbered 6, after V lost 0 bases and J lost 0 bases. Germline V lookup: CDR1 LGHNA, CDR2 YNFKEQ. The CDR3 DNA reads TGTGCCAGCAGCCAAGATAGCAGGGGGCGAGTGAACACTGAAGCTTTCTTT. Protein: CASSQDSRGRVNTEAFF.

Only one count was recorded for this clone. The chain carries TRBV5-1 and TRBJ2-1, with a possible D match to TRBD2 (6 bases). The length of the CDR3 is 17 residues. V was shortened by 0 bases and J by 0 bases, with 13 bases between the two germline ends. Germline V gene lookup returns CDR1 SGHRS and CDR2 YFSETQ. CDR3 residues: CASSLAGGASSYNEQFF. The DNA of the CDR3 is TGCGCCAGCAGCTTGGCCGGGGGTGCTAGCTCCTACAATGAGCAGTTCTTC.

This chain joins TRBV3-1 (or the pseudogene TRBV3-2) and TRBJ1-2; 9 nucleotides agree with TRBD1. V trimming: 6 bases; J trimming: 5 bases; junction bases outside the gene matches: 1. This CDR3 is built from 12 residues. Germline assignment: CDR1 LGHDT and CDR2 YNNKEL (reference sequence). The CDR3 DNA reads TGTGCCAGCAGGGACAGGGGTTATGGCTACACCTTC. It specifies CASRDRGYGYTF.

The rearrangement links TRBV10-2 to TRBJ2-3; 9 positions agree with TRBD1. V was clipped by 10 bases and J by 4 bases; unmatched bases: 30. Germline V gene sequence: CDR1 WSHSY, CDR2 SAAADI. The CDR3 loop spans 21 amino acids. CDR3: CATTHGVPGQGRPLGPDTQYF. The CDR3 coding sequence is TGCGCCACTACTCATGGAGTTCCGGGACAGGGAAGGCCCCTAGGGCCAGATACGCAGTATTTT.

This clone was seen a single time. V and J are TRBV6-5 and TRBJ1-1, with D hard to call. The germline V gene has CDR1 MNHEY and CDR2 SVGAGI. V was clipped by 4 bases and J by 7 bases, with 13 bases between them. This CDR3 is built from 13 residues. The CDR3 spells CASSSTLGFEAFF. The CDR3 nucleotides read TGTGCCAGCAGTTCTACGCTAGGTTTTGAAGCTTTCTTT.

The chain combines TRBV30 with TRBJ2-5; 10 nucleotides line up with TRBD2. CDR1 and CDR2 (germline): GTSNPN, SVGIG (reference sequence). Trimming took 0 bases from V and 4 from J; bases not matched to a gene: 2. The CDR3 consists of 14 residues. CDR3 residues: CAWSVAGGLETQYF. Written as DNA, the CDR3 is TGTGCCTGGAGTGTAGCGGGGGGGCTAGAGACCCAGTACTTC. The whole variable domain, filled in from reference TRBV30 and TRBJ2-5, reads SQTIHQWPATLVQPVGSPLSLECTVEGTSNPNLYWYRQAAGRGLQLLFYSVGIGQISSEVPQNLSASRPQDRQFILSSKKLLLSDSGFYLCAWSVAGGLETQYFGPGTRLLVL.

This sequence joins TRBV30 and TRBJ1-4; maybe TRBD1 (6 bases). The germline gives CDR1 GTSNPN, CDR2 SVGIG (reference sequence). The CDR3 runs to 18 residues. V lost 3 bases, J lost 0 bases, and 20 bases lay in between. The DNA of the CDR3 is TGTGCCTGGAGCGCAACCCGGACAGTCCTTGCAACTAATGAAAAACTGTTTTTT. This gives the protein CAWSATRTVLATNEKLFF.

This rearrangement joins TRBV27 to TRBJ1-2, with 7 positions matching TRBD1. V shed 0 bases and J 5 bases; nucleotides not matched to a gene: 9. Germline V gives CDR1 MNHEY, CDR2 SMNVEV (reference sequence). The CDR3 contains 16 residues. The DNA of the CDR3 is TGTGCCAGCAGTTTATCCTCTGCCGGGACAGCTTATGGCTACACCTTC. The encoded protein is CASSLSSAGTAYGYTF.

V is TRBV2 and J is TRBJ2-7; possible D gene TRBD2, 6 bases. The CDR3 sequence is 15 residues long. The ends were cut back, 0 bases at V and 3 bases at J, with 12 bases in the middle. CDR1 and CDR2 (germline): SNHLY, FYNNEI. The CDR3 loop is CASSEATLGGYEQYF. As DNA, the CDR3 is TGTGCCAGCAGTGAAGCAACTCTCGGGGGCTACGAGCAGTACTTC.

V and J are TRBV4-2 and TRBJ2-5, with D possibly TRBD1 on 5 matching bases. Germline assignment: CDR1 LGHNA and CDR2 YNFKEQ. V lost 4 bases and J 1 base, leaving 13 bases between the germline ends. The CDR3 has 15 residues. The CDR3 loop reads CASSRTWGPQETQYF. The CDR3 coding sequence is TGTGCCAGCAGCCGGACCTGGGGCCCCCAAGAGACCCAGTACTTC.

The genes are TRBV5-4 and TRBJ1-2; TRBD1 agrees at 12 bases. In germline, CDR1 is SGHNT, CDR2 YYREEE (reference sequence). CDR3 length equals 16 residues. The ends lost 6 bases at V and 8 bases at J; junction bases unmatched: 14. CDR3: CASIFIPGQGARGYTF. The CDR3 DNA reads as TGTGCCAGCATCTTCATCCCGGGACAGGGGGCGAGGGGCTACACCTTC.

The chain couples TRBV30 to TRBJ2-7; D perhaps matches TRBD2 (6 bases). Trimming shortened V by 0 bases and J by 5 bases, and 20 bases separated the two germline ends. CDR1 GTSNPN and CDR2 SVGIG come from the germline V gene (reference sequence). This CDR3 spans 16 amino acids. The chain's CDR3 is CAWSVGVGGRSNEQYF. DNA of the CDR3: TGTGCCTGGAGTGTAGGAGTGGGGGGAAGGTCGAACGAGCAGTACTTC.

The chain has TRBV30 and TRBJ2-1; D is perhaps TRBD2 (5 bases). V gave up 4 bases and J gave up 15 bases, with 19 bases separating them. CDR3 length: 12 amino acids. Germline V gene lookup returns CDR1 GTSNPN and CDR2 SVGIG (reference sequence). CDR3 sequence reads: CAWNPEGASVFF. As DNA, the CDR3 is TGTGCCTGGAACCCCGAGGGAGCGTCTGTGTTCTTC.